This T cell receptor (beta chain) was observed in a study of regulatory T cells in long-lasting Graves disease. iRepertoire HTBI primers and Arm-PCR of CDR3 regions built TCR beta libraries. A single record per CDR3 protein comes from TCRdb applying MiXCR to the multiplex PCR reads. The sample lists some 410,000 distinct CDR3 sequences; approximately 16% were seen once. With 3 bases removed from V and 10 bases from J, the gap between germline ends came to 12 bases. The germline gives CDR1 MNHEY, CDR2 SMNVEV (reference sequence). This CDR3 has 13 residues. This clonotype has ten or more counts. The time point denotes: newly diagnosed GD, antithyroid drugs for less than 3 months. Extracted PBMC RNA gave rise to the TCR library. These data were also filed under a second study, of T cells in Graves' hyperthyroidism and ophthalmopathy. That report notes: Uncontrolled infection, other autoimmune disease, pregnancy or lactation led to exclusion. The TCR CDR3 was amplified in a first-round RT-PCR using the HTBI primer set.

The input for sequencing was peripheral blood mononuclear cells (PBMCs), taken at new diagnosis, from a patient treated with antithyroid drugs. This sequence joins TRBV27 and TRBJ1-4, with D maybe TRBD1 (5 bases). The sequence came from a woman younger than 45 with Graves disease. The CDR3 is CASSFGGARKLFF. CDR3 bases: TGTGCCAGCAGTTTTGGAGGGGCGCGAAAACTGTTTTTT.